This entry lists 11 T cell receptor beta chains sequenced from one sample in a study of monozygotic twins with inflammatory bowel disease. For each CDR3 protein, TCRdb gives one entry from its re-call of the 5' RACE reads, without DNA. This sample's table has 150,000 to 200,000 distinct CDR3 sequences. Sequenced material: blood. The receptors stem from a human donor with ulcerative colitis or Crohn's disease, or a healthy co-twin of an affected twin (not recorded which).

The V and J genes are TRBV19 and TRBJ2-6; no DNA is available, so the TRBD1 call from TCRdb remains unchecked. The CDR3 has 19 residues. Germline V gives CDR1 LNHDA, CDR2 SQIVND (reference sequence). CDR3 residues: CASSIGKTGSYSGANVLTF.

J is TRBJ1-3 and V is TRBV28. The CDR3 is made up of 16 amino acids. CDR1 and CDR2 (germline): MDHEN, SYDVKM. CDR3: CASSSNGQGFGNTIYF. The whole variable domain, remainder taken from reference TRBV28 and TRBJ1-3, is DVKVTQSSRYLVKRTGEKVFLECVQDMDHENMFWYRQDPGLGLRLIYFSYDVKMKEKGDIPEGYSVSREKKERFSLILESASTNQTSMYLCASSSNGQGFGNTIYFGEGSWLTVV.

This rearrangement joins TRBV4-2 to TRBJ2-7; without DNA, the TCRdb call of TRBD2 cannot be checked. The CDR3 is 19 amino acids. Per germline, CDR1 LGHNA and CDR2 YNFKEQ. The CDR3 is CASSYSRGASGMYHYEQYF.

The chain joins TRBV2 to TRBJ1-2. Germline V lookup: CDR1 SNHLY, CDR2 FYNNEI. This CDR3 has 12 residues. The chain's CDR3 is CASSAGVHGYTF.

CDR3: CASSFSGGRSNQPQHF. V is TRBV5-6 and J is TRBJ1-5; no DNA is available, so the TRBD1 call from TCRdb remains unchecked. The CDR3 loop spans 16 amino acids. Germline V gene data show CDR1 as SGHDT and CDR2 as YYEEEE. The complete variable domain, with remaining parts taken from reference TRBV5-6 and TRBJ1-5, reads DAGVTQSPTHLIKTRGQQVTLRCSPKSGHDTVSWYQQALGQGPQFIFQYYEEEERQRGNFPDRFSGHQFPNYSSELNVNALLLGDSALYLCASSFSGGRSNQPQHFGDGTRLSIL.

The CDR3 reads CSARDPGSGSTGELFF. The chain links TRBV20-1 to TRBJ2-2; TCRdb's D call, TRBD2, is unchecked because there is no DNA. This CDR3 spans 16 amino acids. In germline, CDR1 is DFQATT, CDR2 SNEGSKA (reference sequence).

The rearrangement joins TRBV7-9 to TRBJ2-7; TCRdb lists TRBD2, though no DNA is available to test this call. CDR1 is SEHNR and CDR2 is FQNEAQ in the germline V gene (reference sequence). This CDR3 contains 15 residues. The CDR3 here is CASSASSGSMGEQCF.

The rearrangement links TRBV10-3 to TRBJ2-2; without DNA, the TCRdb call of TRBD1 cannot be checked. CDR1 is ENHRY, CDR2 SYGVKD, per germline. The CDR3 contains 14 residues. CDR3: CAISNPTATGELFF.

The rearrangement uses TRBV30 and TRBJ2-3; the TCRdb call, TRBD1, lacks DNA for checking. The CDR3 has 14 amino acids. Germline V lookup: CDR1 GTSNPN, CDR2 SVGIG (reference sequence). CDR3 sequence: CAWARDRGLDTQYF.

This sequence joins TRBV10-2 and TRBJ1-3; as DNA is missing, the TRBD1 call by TCRdb cannot be tested. This CDR3 is built from 18 residues. Germline CDR1 and CDR2: WSHSY and SAAADI. The CDR3: CASSESRILRPSGNTIYF.

The chain recombines TRBV5-1 with TRBJ2-1; without DNA, the TCRdb call of TRBD2 cannot be checked. The CDR3 sequence is 16 residues long. From germline, CDR1 is SGHRS and CDR2 YFSETQ. This chain's CDR3 is CASSPISGSSYNEQFF.